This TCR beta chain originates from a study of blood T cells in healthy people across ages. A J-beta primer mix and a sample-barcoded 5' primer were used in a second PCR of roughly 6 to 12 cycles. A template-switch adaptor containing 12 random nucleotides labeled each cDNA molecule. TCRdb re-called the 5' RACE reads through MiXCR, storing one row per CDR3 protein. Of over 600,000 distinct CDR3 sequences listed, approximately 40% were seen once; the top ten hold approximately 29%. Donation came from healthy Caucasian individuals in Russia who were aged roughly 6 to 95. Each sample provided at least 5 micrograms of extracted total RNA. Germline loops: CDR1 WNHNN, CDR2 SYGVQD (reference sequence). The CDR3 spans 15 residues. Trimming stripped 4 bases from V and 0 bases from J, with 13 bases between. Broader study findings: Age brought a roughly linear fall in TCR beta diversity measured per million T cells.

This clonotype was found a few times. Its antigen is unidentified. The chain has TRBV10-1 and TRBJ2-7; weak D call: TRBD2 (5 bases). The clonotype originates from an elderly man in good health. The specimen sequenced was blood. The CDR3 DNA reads TGCGCCAGCAGTGCGAGCGGAATGAGCTCCTACGAGCAGTACTTC. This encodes CASSASGMSSYEQYF.